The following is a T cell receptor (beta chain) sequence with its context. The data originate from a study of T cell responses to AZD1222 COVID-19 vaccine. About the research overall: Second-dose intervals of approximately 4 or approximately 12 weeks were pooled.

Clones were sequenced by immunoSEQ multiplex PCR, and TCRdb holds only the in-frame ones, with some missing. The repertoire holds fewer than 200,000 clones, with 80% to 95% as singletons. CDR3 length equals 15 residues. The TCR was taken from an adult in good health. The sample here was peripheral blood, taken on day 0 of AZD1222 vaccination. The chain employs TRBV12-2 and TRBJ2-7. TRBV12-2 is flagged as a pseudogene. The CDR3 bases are TGTGCAAGTCGCTTAGCGCCGGGCCTAGCCTACGAGCAGTACGTC. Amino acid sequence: CASRLAPGLAYEQYV.